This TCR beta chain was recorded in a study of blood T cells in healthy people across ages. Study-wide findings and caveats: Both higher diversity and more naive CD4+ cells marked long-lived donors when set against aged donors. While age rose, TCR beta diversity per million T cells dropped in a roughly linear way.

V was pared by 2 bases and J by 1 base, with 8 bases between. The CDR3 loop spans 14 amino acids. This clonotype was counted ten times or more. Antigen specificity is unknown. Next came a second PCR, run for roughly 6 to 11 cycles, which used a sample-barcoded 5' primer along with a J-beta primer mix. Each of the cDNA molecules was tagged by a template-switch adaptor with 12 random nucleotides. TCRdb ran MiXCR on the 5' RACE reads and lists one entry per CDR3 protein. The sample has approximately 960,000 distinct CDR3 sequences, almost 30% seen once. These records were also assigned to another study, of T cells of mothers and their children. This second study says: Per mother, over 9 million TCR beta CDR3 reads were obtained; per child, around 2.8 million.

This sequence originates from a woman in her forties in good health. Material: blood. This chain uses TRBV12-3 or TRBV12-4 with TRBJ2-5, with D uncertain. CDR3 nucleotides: TGTGCCAGCAGTTTAAATGTAGTCCAAGAGACCCAGTACTTC. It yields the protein CASSLNVVQETQYF.